Below, 9 T cell receptor beta chains from the same sample are listed, as sequenced in a study of T cells after yellow fever vaccination. TCRdb recomputed calls from the 5' RACE reads with MiXCR, one row per CDR3 protein. The table records 95,000 to 100,000 distinct CDR3 sequences, about 6% of them present only once. Specimen: CD8+ T cells sorted from PBMCs, collected 10 days after the yellow fever booster vaccination. These receptors all come from a man younger than 35 who received the YFV17D yellow fever vaccine.

This clonotype was found a few times. V and J are TRBV20-1 and TRBJ1-5; D call uncertain. This CDR3 region has 16 residues. Germline values: CDR1 DFQATT, CDR2 SNEGSKA (reference sequence). V shed 4 bases and J shed 0 bases, with 16 bases lying between them. The CDR3 DNA is TGCAGTGCTAAACGCTCCCCCCTATATAGCAATCAGCCCCAGCATTTT. It codes for CSAKRSPLYSNQPQHF.

The table lists this clonotype with a count of one. One base away lies a much larger clone, so this may be a sequencing read error. The rearrangement uses TRBV27 and TRBJ2-1; no firm D call. This CDR3 has 12 residues. Germline V CDR1 and CDR2: MNHEY, SMNVEV (reference sequence). Trimming cost V 5 bases and J 9 bases, with 11 bases left between them. This chain's CDR3 is CASSLGWTEQFF. CDR3 DNA sequence: TGTGCCAGCAGTCTTGGTTGGACTGAGCAGTTCTTC.

This clonotype was recorded at least ten times. The chain links TRBV7-8 to TRBJ2-7, with no clear D. The CDR3 runs to 17 residues. Trimming stripped 2 bases from V and 2 bases from J, with 19 bases between. Looked up from germline, CDR1 is SGHVS and CDR2 is FQNEAQ. The CDR3 coding sequence is TGTGCCAGCAGCTTATCGGTAGAGCAGCCCTTACCCTACGAGCAGTACTTC. Amino acids: CASSLSVEQPLPYEQYF.

This clonotype was found a few times. Here the CDR3 reads CASSFFRGLSETQYF. As DNA, the CDR3 is TGTGCCAGCAGCTTCTTCCGAGGGCTCAGTGAGACCCAGTACTTC. V and J are TRBV5-5 and TRBJ2-5; perhaps TRBD2 as D (5 bases). Germline V gene sequence: CDR1 SGHKS, CDR2 YYEKEE (reference sequence). The CDR3 is made up of 15 amino acids. V lost 2 bases and J lost 5, with 16 bases in between.

The CDR3 DNA follows: TGTGCCAGCAGCTTGCCGACAGGGGGCTCCTACGAGCAGTACGTC. Translation gives CASSLPTGGSYEQYV. V is TRBV5-5 and J is TRBJ2-7; 9 bases map to TRBD1. Trimming took 1 base from V and 0 from J; bases not matched to a gene: 2. CDR1 is SGHKS and CDR2 is YYEKEE in the germline V gene (reference sequence). This CDR3 region has 15 residues.

This clonotype came up many times. V gene TRBV3-1 combines with J gene TRBJ1-5, with TRBD1 as a possible D gene (6 bases). V lost 3 bases, J lost 6 bases, and 9 bases lay in between. CDR1 and CDR2 from the germline V gene are LGHDT and YNNKEL (reference sequence). The CDR3 sequence is 13 residues long. The CDR3 protein is CASSHYRAQPQHF. Here the CDR3 DNA reads TGTGCCAGCAGCCATTACAGGGCTCAGCCCCAGCATTTT.

This clonotype was counted between two and nine times. The V call is TRBV10-2, the J call TRBJ1-2; D perhaps matches TRBD1 (6 bases). The V end lost 3 bases, the J end lost 6 bases, and 11 bases lay between the germline ends. The germline gives CDR1 WSHSY, CDR2 SAAADI. The CDR3 is 13 amino acids. This CDR3 is CASSEGAGDGYTF. The CDR3 bases are TGCGCCAGCAGTGAAGGGGCAGGGGATGGCTACACCTTC.

This clonotype was seen more than once but under ten times. The CDR3 nucleotides are TGTGCCAGCAGCGTAGGAGCGGGGGGGCCCGAGCAGTACTTC. It specifies CASSVGAGGPEQYF. The gene calls are TRBV9 and TRBJ2-7; 10 nucleotides match TRBD2. J gave up 6 bases and V 0 bases, and 3 bases lay outside the gene matches. The CDR3 covers 14 residues. The germline CDR1 and CDR2 sequences are SGDLS and YYNGEE.

The chain has TRBV5-6 and TRBJ2-7, with 11 bases aligning to TRBD2. Germline V gene data show CDR1 as SGHDT and CDR2 as YYEEEE. The CDR3 covers 16 residues. Losses at the gene ends were 0 bases for V and 0 bases for J; bases not matched to a gene: 2. CDR3 protein: CASSLASGGYSYEQYV. The CDR3 DNA reads TGTGCCAGCAGCTTGGCTAGCGGGGGGTACTCCTACGAGCAGTACGTC.